This T cell receptor beta chain was profiled in a study of cytomegalovirus exposure and HLA in healthy donors. 13 Jbeta primers and 60 Vbeta primers were used for the PCR. Repertoires were generated with immunoSEQ multiplex PCR, while TCRdb's copy carries only in-frame clones and drops some. This table has 180,000 or so clones, 60% to 80% appearing once. The donors were healthy bone marrow donors. Findings and caveats of the study: The study listed approximately 160 cytomegalovirus-associated TCR beta chains. Later genetic work tied a missense DCLRE1C variant to beta-chain V and J trimming. There were reportedly fewer N-insertions in an Asian-associated ancestry cluster than the roughly 700-donor mean, in a later analysis.

A note on this clone: Antigen unknown.

The clonotype originates from a man aged 45 to 65 in good health and CMV-seropositive. Sequenced material: PBMCs.

CDR3: CASREVETWETQYF. In DNA form, the CDR3 reads TGTGCCAGCAGGGAGGTGGAGACATGGGAGACCCAGTACTTC. The V and J genes are TRBV7-7 and TRBJ2-5, with a possible D match to TRBD2 (5 bases). The V end lost 6 bases, the J end lost 5 bases, and 16 bases lay between the germline ends. The CDR3 spans 14 residues. Germline-derived CDR1 and CDR2 are SSHAT and FNYEAQ (reference sequence).